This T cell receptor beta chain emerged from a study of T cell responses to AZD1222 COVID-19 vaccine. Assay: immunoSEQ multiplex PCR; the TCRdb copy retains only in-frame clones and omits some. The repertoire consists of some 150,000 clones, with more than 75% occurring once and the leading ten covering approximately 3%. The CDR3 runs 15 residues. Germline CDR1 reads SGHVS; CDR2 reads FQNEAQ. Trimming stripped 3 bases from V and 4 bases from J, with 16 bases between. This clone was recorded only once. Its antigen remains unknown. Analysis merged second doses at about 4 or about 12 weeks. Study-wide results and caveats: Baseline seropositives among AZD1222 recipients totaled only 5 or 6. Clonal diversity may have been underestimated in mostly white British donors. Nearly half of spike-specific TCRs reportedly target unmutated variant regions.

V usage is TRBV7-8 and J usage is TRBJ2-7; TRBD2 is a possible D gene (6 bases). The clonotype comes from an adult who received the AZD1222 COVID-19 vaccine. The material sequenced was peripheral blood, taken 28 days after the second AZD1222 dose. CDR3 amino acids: CASSLLATRTYEQYF. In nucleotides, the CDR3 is TGTGCCAGCAGCTTGCTAGCGACCAGAACGTACGAGCAGTACTTC.